This T cell receptor beta chain was documented in a study of T-cell memory formation after mild COVID-19 (dated by TCRdb to 2020 to 2023). Looking at the study overall: Most TCR sequence clusters were specific to one of the two donors. In a couple of donors, T-cell clones that expanded and contracted after mild COVID-19 were tracked by sequencing TCRalpha and TCRbeta repertoires over time. Two young, previously healthy adult volunteers made up the cohort, one male and one female. Study-wide findings and limitations: The study included only a couple of mild cases, and larger cohorts that include severe cases with pre-infection samples were judged to be necessary. The detection of some responding clones in pre-infection memory suggests that pre-existing cross-reactive memory T cells joined the SARS-CoV-2 response. Whether the second-wave clones peaking on day 37 were SARS-CoV-2 specific was not confirmed. Clones that contracted from day 15 to 85 showed balanced CD4/CD8 phenotypes, whereas a second wave of clones that expanded from day 15 to 37 leaned towards CD4+. Contracting CD4+ clones turned up mainly in the CM and EM memory subsets, whereas EMRA was where CD8+ clones were enriched.

About this clonotype: This receptor's antigen is unknown. Base qualities were left out, and no much larger clone turns up one base away.

TCRdb names Illumina NovaSeq 6000 as the instrument used. Using 5'RACE with constant-segment primers, TCRalpha and TCRbeta cDNA libraries were constructed, with sample barcodes and unique molecular identifiers added in the process. RNA was extracted from every sample with Trizol reagent. Amplification of the libraries took two PCR steps, and the second step added a second sample barcode plus Illumina TruSeq adapters. Sequencing of the libraries was done on an Illumina NovaSeq, producing 2 x 150 bp paired-end reads. On the study's bioinformatics: With migec v1.2.7, reads were demultiplexed and then collapsed into UMI-guided consensus sequences. With mixcr v2.1.11, UMI consensuses were aligned to TRA and TRB V and J templates and assembled into clonotypes. Expanded or contracted clonotypes were those called significant by both edgeR and NoisET, with noise models trained on biological replicates. For edgeR calls, a false discovery rate-adjusted p below 0.01 and a log2 fold-change threshold of 1 were applied. PCA with hierarchical clustering of max-normalized trajectories of the 1000 most abundant clonotypes was used as exploratory dynamics analysis. Separately sequenced CD4+ and CD8+ repertoires were used to assign the CD4 or CD8 phenotype of responding clones. TCRdb's own reprocessing of the public reads used fastp at Q25 and MiXCR and kept productive beta chains. Merged by CDR3 protein, the rows form single entries marked with the most common genes and DNA. TCRdb's processing, not the authors' own work, is the source of the V and J calls. This sample has about 430,000 distinct CDR3 sequences in its table, and roughly 26% of those were observed once. Around 8.7% of the sample goes to the ten largest clones.

The junction carries 11 bases between V and J, which are trimmed by 4 bases and 8 bases respectively. CDR1 is given as LGHNA and CDR2 as YNFKEQ, both from the germline V gene. Taken from cysteine to phenylalanine, the CDR3 has 12 residues. Of the read, only the CDR3 DNA is kept; its 36 bases are in frame from base 1. Ficoll-Paque density gradient centrifugation was the method used to isolate PBMCs. The chain couples TRBV4-2 to TRBJ1-1; 5 matching bases give a weak D call of TRBD1. The material sequenced was PBMCs or a T cell subset sorted from them (not recorded which). The receptor was derived from an adult woman who had mild COVID-19 (a few samples of this study predate the infection). The sample titles of this study are shuffled in the database, so cell type and time point are left out; the donor was told from shared clones. The bases read TGTGCCAGCAGCCCGGGGCCGAGGGAAGCTTTCTTT. The encoded protein is CASSPGPREAFF.